The 8 T cell receptor beta chains in this list originate from one sample, sequenced in a study of cytomegalovirus exposure and HLA in healthy donors. The study ran its PCR with 60 Vbeta and 13 Jbeta primers. The protocol was immunoSEQ multiplex PCR, while the TCRdb copy is restricted to in-frame clones and leaves out a portion. This repertoire shows 100,000 or so clones, 65% to 75% found once; its top ten account for less than 2%. The sequenced sample was PBMCs. The receptors were sampled from a woman aged 35 to 49 in good health and CMV-seronegative.

The rearrangement joins TRBV10-3 to TRBJ2-3; 8 nucleotides agree with TRBD1. CDR1 ENHRY and CDR2 SYGVKD come from the germline V gene. The ends lost 9 bases at V and 4 bases at J; junction bases unmatched: 9. The CDR3 spans 14 residues. As DNA, the CDR3 is TGTGCCATTTCCCCGGGACAGGTACCAGATACGCAGTATTTT. This sequence encodes CAISPGQVPDTQYF.

About this clone itself: A read error may produce the germline difference seen at one junction end. This sample also contains other DNA sequences that code for the same CDR3. This chain uses TRBV14 with TRBJ1-6, with a tentative D call TRBD1 (6 bases). There are 16 residues in the CDR3. Germline V CDR1 and CDR2: SGHDN, FVKESK. CDR3 residues: CASSQRGFGNNSPLHF. The CDR3 DNA follows: TGTGCCAGCAGCCAGAGGGGGTTTGGCAATAATTCCCCCCTCCACTTT.

This chain uses TRBV5-1 with TRBJ2-7; 7 bases fit TRBD1. The junction had 14 bases not matched to a gene; V was cut back by 3 bases and J by 5 bases. Per germline, CDR1 SGHRS and CDR2 YFSETQ. The CDR3 length is 16 residues. CDR3 DNA sequence: TGCGCCAGCAGCTCAAAGTTAAGGGGGCAAGGGGACGAGCAGTACTTC. Translating it yields CASSSKLRGQGDEQYF.

The gene calls are TRBV9 and TRBJ1-3; TRBD1 agrees at 7 bases. CDR3 length: 16 amino acids. From germline, CDR1 is SGDLS and CDR2 YYNGEE. V shed 0 bases, J shed 3 bases, and the junction held 6 bases outside the gene matches. The chain's CDR3 is CASSVAGQGVGNTIYF. CDR3 nucleotides: TGTGCCAGCAGCGTAGCTGGGCAGGGGGTTGGAAACACCATATATTTT.

The V and J genes are TRBV29-1 and TRBJ1-1, with D possibly matching TRBD1 (6 bases). Trimming removed 3 bases at V and 4 bases at J, with 15 bases between. This CDR3 is 14 amino acids long. Germline lookup yields CDR1 SQVTM and CDR2 ANQGSEA. For the CDR3, the DNA is TGCAGCGTTGAGGTTACAGGGATAGGCACTGAAGCTTTCTTT. Translated: CSVEVTGIGTEAFF. Using reference TRBV29-1 and TRBJ1-1 for the parts outside the CDR3, the full variable domain is SAVISQKPSRDICQRGTSLTIQCQVDSQVTMMFWYRQQPGQSLTLIATANQGSEATYESGFVIDKFPISRPNLTFSTLTVSNMSPEDSSIYLCSVEVTGIGTEAFFGQGTRLTVV.

The rearrangement joins TRBV19 to TRBJ2-2; 14 positions match TRBD2. V was pared by 5 bases and J by 2 bases, with 7 bases of the junction left unmatched. This CDR3 has 18 amino acids. Germline CDR1 is LNHDA and CDR2 is SQIVND (reference sequence). CDR3 DNA sequence: TGTGCCAGTAGTGGGGGACTAGCGGGGGCGATAAACACCGGGGAGCTGTTTTTT. Protein: CASSGGLAGAINTGELFF.

The J gene is TRBJ2-1, the V gene TRBV25-1, with TRBD1 matching over 7 bases. V trimming: 6 bases; J trimming: 0 bases; junction bases outside the gene matches: 2. The CDR3 is 14 amino acids. Germline V gene lookup returns CDR1 MGHDK and CDR2 SYGVNS. CDR3 in amino acids: CASRGDSSYNEQFF. As DNA, the CDR3 is TGTGCCAGCAGGGGGGACAGCTCCTACAATGAGCAGTTCTTC.

This clone was recorded only once. The gene calls are TRBV27 and TRBJ1-2; TRBD1 agrees at 7 bases. In germline, CDR1 is MNHEY, CDR2 SMNVEV (reference sequence). Trimming at V came to 0 bases and at J to 4 bases, leaving 8 bases not matched to a gene. This CDR3 region has 16 residues. The CDR3 DNA reads TGTGCCAGCAGTTTATCTCCTGACAGGGCCGTCTATGGCTACACCTTC. Its protein product is CASSLSPDRAVYGYTF.